The clone carrying this TCR beta chain was observed a few times. The data are from a study of early T cells in non-severe SARS-CoV-2 infection. The V gene's germline CDR1 is SNHLY and CDR2 FYNNEI. This CDR3 spans 11 amino acids. V shed 8 bases and J shed 5 bases, with 6 bases lying between them. TCRdb reprocessed the 5' RACE reads with MiXCR, giving one entry per CDR3 protein. The profile shows approximately 56,000 distinct CDR3 sequences, 8% to 11% of them singletons. This receptor was obtained from an adult who was a healthcare worker with PCR-confirmed SARS-CoV-2 infection or an uninfected control (not recorded which). The sample comprised whole blood. The rearrangement uses TRBV2 and TRBJ2-2; D unclear. In DNA form, the CDR3 reads TGTGCCAGCCGTGGGACCGGGGAGCTGTTTTTT. Encoded protein: CASRGTGELFF.